What follows describes a single T cell receptor beta chain. Assay runs were performed at deep level. Here immunoSEQ multiplex PCR was the method, and the copy in TCRdb shows in-frame clones only, minus some. The sample yields 2 million to 2.5 million clones, 85% to 95% seen once. This entry comes from a study of shared clonotypes between healthy human individuals. Trimming left V 4 bases short and J 0 bases short, with 15 bases between. The CDR3 extends over 16 amino acids. Germline V CDR1 and CDR2: SGHRS, YFSETQ. The chain is built from TRBV5-1 and TRBJ2-3; D is perhaps TRBD1 (6 bases). Sequenced: naive CD4+ T cells from PBMCs. Subset reported: CD45RA+ positively selected. This TCR derives from a man younger than 30 in good health. Some clones in this sample may be carry-over from other donors' samples. DNA for the CDR3: TGCGCCAGCAGCACCTTTGGGGACACTAGCACAGATACGCAGTATTTT. Its translation: CASSTFGDTSTDTQYF.